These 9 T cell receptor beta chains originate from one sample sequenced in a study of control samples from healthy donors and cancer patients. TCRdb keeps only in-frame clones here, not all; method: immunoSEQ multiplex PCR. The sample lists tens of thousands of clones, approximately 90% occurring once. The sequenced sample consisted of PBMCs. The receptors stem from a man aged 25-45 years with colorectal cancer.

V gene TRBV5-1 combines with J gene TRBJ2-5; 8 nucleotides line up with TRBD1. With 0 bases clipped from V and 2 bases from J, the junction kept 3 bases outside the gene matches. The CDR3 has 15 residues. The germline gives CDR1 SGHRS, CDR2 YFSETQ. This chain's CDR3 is CASSLAGTGQETQYF. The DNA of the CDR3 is TGCGCCAGCAGCTTGGCAGGGACAGGTCAAGAGACCCAGTACTTC.

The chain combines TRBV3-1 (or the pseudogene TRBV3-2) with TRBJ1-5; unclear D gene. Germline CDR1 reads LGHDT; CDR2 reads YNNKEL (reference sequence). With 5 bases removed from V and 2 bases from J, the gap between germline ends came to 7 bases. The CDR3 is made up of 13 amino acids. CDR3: CASSGRGNQPQHF. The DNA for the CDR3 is TGTGCCAGCAGCGGGCGAGGCAATCAGCCCCAGCATTTT.

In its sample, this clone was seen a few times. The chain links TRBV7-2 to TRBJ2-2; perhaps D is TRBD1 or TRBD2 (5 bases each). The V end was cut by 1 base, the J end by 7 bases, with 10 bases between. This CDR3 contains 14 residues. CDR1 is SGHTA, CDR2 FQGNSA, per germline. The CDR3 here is CASSLGERGGELFF. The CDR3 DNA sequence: TGTGCCAGCAGCTTAGGGGAGAGGGGCGGGGAGCTGTTTTTT.

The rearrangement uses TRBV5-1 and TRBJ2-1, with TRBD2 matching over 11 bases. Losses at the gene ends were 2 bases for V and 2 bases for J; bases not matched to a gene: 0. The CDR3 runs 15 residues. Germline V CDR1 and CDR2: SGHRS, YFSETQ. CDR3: CASSLLAGAYNEQFF. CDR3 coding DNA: TGCGCCAGCAGCTTACTAGCGGGGGCCTACAATGAGCAGTTCTTC.

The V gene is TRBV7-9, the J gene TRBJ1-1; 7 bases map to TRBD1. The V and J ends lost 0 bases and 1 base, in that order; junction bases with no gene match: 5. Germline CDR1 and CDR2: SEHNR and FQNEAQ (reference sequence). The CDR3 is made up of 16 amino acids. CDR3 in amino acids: CASSLAAGGWNTEAFF. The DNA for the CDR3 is TGTGCCAGCAGCTTAGCGGCAGGGGGTTGGAACACTGAAGCTTTCTTT.

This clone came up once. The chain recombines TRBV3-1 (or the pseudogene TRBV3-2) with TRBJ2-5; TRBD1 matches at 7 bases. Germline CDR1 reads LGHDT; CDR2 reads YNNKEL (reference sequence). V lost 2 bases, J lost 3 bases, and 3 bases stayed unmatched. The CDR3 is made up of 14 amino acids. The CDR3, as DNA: TGTGCCAGCAGCCAATGGGGGACAGAAGAGACCCAGTACTTC. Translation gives CASSQWGTEETQYF.

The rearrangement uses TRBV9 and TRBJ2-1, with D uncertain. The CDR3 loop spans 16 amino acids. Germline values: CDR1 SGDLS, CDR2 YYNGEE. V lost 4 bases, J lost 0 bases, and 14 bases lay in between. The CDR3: CASSFRYQSSYNEQFF. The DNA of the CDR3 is TGTGCCAGCAGCTTTCGGTATCAAAGCTCCTACAATGAGCAGTTCTTC.

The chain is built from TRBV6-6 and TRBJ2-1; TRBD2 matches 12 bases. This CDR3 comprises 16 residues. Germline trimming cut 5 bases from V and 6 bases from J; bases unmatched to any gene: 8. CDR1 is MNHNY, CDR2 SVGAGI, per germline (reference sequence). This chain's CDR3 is CASSNPSSGGANEQFF. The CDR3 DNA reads TGTGCCAGCAGTAATCCTTCTAGCGGGGGGGCCAATGAGCAGTTCTTC.

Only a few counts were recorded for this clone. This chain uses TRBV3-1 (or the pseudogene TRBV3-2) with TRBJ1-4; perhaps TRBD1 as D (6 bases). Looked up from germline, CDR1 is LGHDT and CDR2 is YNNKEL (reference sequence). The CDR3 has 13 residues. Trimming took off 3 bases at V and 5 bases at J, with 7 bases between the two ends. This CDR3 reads CASSQQGNEKLFF. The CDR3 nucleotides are TGTGCCAGCAGCCAGCAGGGGAATGAAAAACTGTTTTTT.